This T cell receptor (beta chain) was observed in a study of cytomegalovirus exposure and HLA in healthy donors listed by TCRdb under 2017. For context, the study as a whole: According to a later analysis, one platform produced both the 120 validation repertoires and the 700 or so repertoires of the first cohort. The aim of the study was to test whether cataloging public T cell receptors could identify signatures of past pathogen exposure. Besides the first cohort of 500 to 700 subjects, a separate validation cohort made up of 120 or so different subjects was used. High-throughput TCR immunosequencing, statistical association of individual TCRs with disease status, and machine learning were combined to predict cytomegalovirus infection status. What the research found in general, with its limitations: Across donors, most TCR sequences were observed very rarely, whereas some public TCRs were present in many individuals. A later analysis found that TCRs clustered in the first cohort also tended to co-occur in the roughly 120 validation repertoires, with 94% of cluster scores above 0. It was suggested by the authors that the approach could potentially be generalized to other disease states and immunological phenotypes. The classifier was reported to diagnose cytomegalovirus status with high specificity and sensitivity in both the original cohort and the validation cohort. In the study, approximately 160 TCR beta chains were listed as associated with cytomegalovirus. In vitro tests confirmed that a few of the cytomegalovirus-associated TCR beta chains recognize cytomegalovirus antigens. All 120 or so repertoires were used to score co-occurrence in the validation cohort in a later analysis, because that analysis had no HLA typing for the cohort.

Separate from the approximately 700-subject first cohort, the validation cohort of around 130 subjects was the group to which the donors belonged. In this sample, this clone turned up a few times. Its antigen is unknown. One base away there is no much larger clone; base qualities are not given. CDR1 MGHRA and CDR2 YSYEKL were looked up in the germline V gene. V is reduced by 1 base and J by 6 bases, leaving a spacing of 13 bases between them. There are 14 amino acids in the CDR3, from cysteine to phenylalanine inclusive. Only the CDR3 part of the read is kept: 42 bases, read in frame from the first base. Library generation was performed with the immunoSEQ multiplex PCR assay. Concerning the study's data processing: A statistical classification framework was developed to diagnose cytomegalovirus status using the catalog of TCR beta chain sequences. TCRdb limited this immuneACCESS table to in-frame rearrangements with V and J called. A share of clones is missing; checked studies link under half to unresolved V genes, and the rest is unexplained. V and J calls and clone size are those listed in that table; D and trimming were worked out from the DNA. For this sample the table gives 200,000 to 250,000 clones, of which over 80% were detected only once. The ten largest make up about 14% of the sample.

The chain couples TRBV4-1 to TRBJ2-7; the D gene is perhaps TRBD2, from 5 matching bases. The clonotype comes from a woman in her 30s in good health and CMV-seropositive. Source material: PBMCs. The CDR3 reads CASSQVERIGEQYF. The DNA is as follows: TGCGCCAGCAGCCAAGTAGAGCGGATTGGCGAGCAGTACTTC.